The 8 T cell receptor beta chains below were found in one sample sequenced in a study of beta chain features in type 1 diabetes. Every bit of the isolated RNA underwent reverse transcription, so sequencing read expressed TCRB transcripts. Here immunoSEQ multiplex PCR was the method, and the copy in TCRdb shows in-frame clones only, minus some. The table has approximately 380,000 clones, approximately 15% seen once. The sample taken for sequencing was naive CD4+ T cells from blood. The source of these receptors is a woman aged 18-30 years in good health.

This rearrangement joins TRBV4-1 to TRBJ2-7, with 9 nucleotides matching TRBD2. Germline V gene sequence: CDR1 MGHRA, CDR2 YSYEKL. J lost 7 bases, V lost 0 bases, and 13 bases had no gene match. The length of the CDR3 is 17 residues. The CDR3 protein is CASSQDRSSGSPQEQYF. The CDR3 DNA follows: TGCGCCAGCAGCCAAGATCGTAGTAGCGGGAGCCCCCAGGAGCAGTACTTC.

The chain joins TRBV6-6 to TRBJ2-7, with a possible D match to TRBD1 (6 bases). The CDR3 spans 15 residues. The V gene's germline CDR1 is MNHNY and CDR2 SVGAGI (reference sequence). With 2 bases removed from V and 4 bases from J, the gap between germline ends came to 15 bases. The chain's CDR3 is CASSYPQGSSYEQYF. As DNA, the CDR3 is TGTGCCAGCAGTTACCCACAGGGATCCAGTTACGAGCAGTACTTC.

The chain is built from TRBV30 and TRBJ2-3; D is unresolved. Germline V gives CDR1 GTSNPN, CDR2 SVGIG (reference sequence). CDR3 size: 13 residues. Deletions cut 5 bases from V and 4 bases from J, with 13 bases between. The CDR3 protein is CAWSLAPPDTQYF. The CDR3 coding sequence is TGTGCCTGGTCCTTAGCCCCGCCAGATACGCAGTATTTT.

This clone has just a few counts. The chain couples TRBV29-1 to TRBJ2-4; 11 bases align to TRBD2. This CDR3 contains 14 residues. The ends lost 7 bases at V and 13 bases at J; junction bases unmatched: 15. In germline, CDR1 is SQVTM, CDR2 ANQGSEA. This chain's CDR3 is CSAGSGLAGGGQYF. The CDR3 DNA sequence: TGCAGCGCTGGGTCTGGGCTAGCGGGAGGAGGGCAGTACTTC.

The sample holds a few counts of this clone. This chain links TRBV30 with TRBJ2-4, with TRBD1 matching 7 bases. This CDR3 is 14 amino acids long. Germline CDR1 is GTSNPN and CDR2 is SVGIG (reference sequence). V gave up 6 bases and J gave up 5 bases; unmatched junction bases: 10. The CDR3 reads CACTRDRVENIQYF. The CDR3, as DNA: TGTGCCTGCACCCGCGACAGGGTGGAAAACATTCAGTACTTC.

The genes are TRBV6-5 and TRBJ1-2; possible D gene TRBD1, 5 bases. The germline V gene encodes CDR1 MNHEY and CDR2 SVGAGI. This CDR3 region has 13 residues. Trimming pared 7 bases from V and 7 bases from J, leaving 16 bases between. The CDR3 region has the DNA TGTGCCAGCACACACCTAATAACAGGTGGCTACACCTTC. This sequence encodes CASTHLITGGYTF.

V gene TRBV14 combines with J gene TRBJ2-7, with D perhaps TRBD2 (5 bases). The V gene lost 6 bases and the J gene lost 2 bases, with 11 bases spanning the gap. This CDR3 comprises 13 residues. CDR1 is SGHDN and CDR2 is FVKESK in the germline V gene. In DNA, the CDR3 is TGTGCCAGCAGACTAGACGGAACCTACGAGCAGTACTTC. Encoded protein: CASRLDGTYEQYF.

There are a few counts of this clone. The chain joins TRBV7-8 to TRBJ2-7; TRBD2 agrees at 9 bases. This CDR3 spans 18 amino acids. Germline CDR1 and CDR2: SGHVS and FQNEAQ. V was clipped by 3 bases and J by 5 bases; unmatched bases: 17. CDR3 residues: CASSFQRRGAGGGHEQYF. CDR3 in DNA: TGTGCCAGCAGCTTCCAGCGTAGGGGAGCGGGAGGCGGCCACGAGCAGTACTTC. The variable domain in full, completed from reference TRBV7-8 and TRBJ2-7, reads GAGVSQSPRYKVAKRGQDVALRCDPISGHVSLFWYQQALGQGPEFLTYFQNEAQLDKSGLPSDRFFAERPEGSVSTLKIQRTQQEDSAVYLCASSFQRRGAGGGHEQYFGPGTRLTVT.